This T cell receptor (beta chain) stems from a study of T-cell reconstitution after alpha-beta-depleted transplantation in children. V dropped 3 bases and J dropped 0; count of bases not matched to a gene: 8. This CDR3 is built from 19 residues. Germline V gene lookup returns CDR1 LGHNA and CDR2 YNFKEQ. This clonotype showed up many times. The antigen is unknown. General observations from the study: At the one-year point after transplant, T-cell counts and TCRbeta diversity were found to come mostly from T cells that had been newly produced. The study traced high day-60 TCRbeta diversity in some patients to surviving recipient T cells and thymic progenitors.

Preparation of the TCRbeta library used unique molecular identifiers. One entry per CDR3 protein, called by TCRdb with MiXCR from the PCR reads. The table lists 480,000 or so distinct CDR3 sequences, about 10% of them singletons. The source of this sequence is a child between 2 and 9 years old with inherited bone marrow failure, due to receive a stem cell transplant. The sample in question was PBMCs, obtained before TCRalphabeta/CD19-depleted stem cell transplant. This rearrangement joins TRBV4-2 to TRBJ1-6; 10 bases match TRBD1. This CDR3 is CASSHPGQGTSSYNSPLHF. The CDR3 DNA reads TGTGCCAGCAGCCATCCGGGACAGGGGACGAGCTCCTATAATTCACCCCTCCACTTT.